Listed here are 25 T cell receptor beta chains from one sample, sequenced in a study of Ad26.COV2.S vaccination and SARS-CoV-2 variants. Assay: immunoSEQ multiplex PCR; the TCRdb copy retains only in-frame clones and omits some. The table records around 94,000 clones, around 82% of them present only once. This specimen was peripheral blood, taken after recovery from COVID-19. All receptors derive from a human donor who had recovered from COVID-19.

This clone was seen once. The V gene is TRBV2, the J gene TRBJ1-1; weak D call: TRBD1 (6 bases). CDR1 and CDR2 (germline): SNHLY, FYNNEI. Trimming pared 7 bases from V and 3 bases from J, leaving 15 bases between. This CDR3 region has 14 residues. The CDR3: CASTLQGRDTEAFF. The CDR3 nucleotides read TGTGCCAGCACCCTCCAGGGGAGAGACACTGAAGCTTTCTTT.

The CDR3 spells CASSSSIGPNGNTIYF. As DNA, the CDR3 is TGCGCCAGCAGCTCTTCCATCGGACCAAATGGAAACACCATATATTTT. The chain has TRBV5-1 and TRBJ1-3; no firm D call. Trimming took 3 bases from V and 3 from J, leaving 16 bases between them. Germline assignment: CDR1 SGHRS and CDR2 YFSETQ. The CDR3 covers 16 residues.

The rearrangement uses TRBV19 and TRBJ1-5; a weak D match, TRBD1 (5 bases). V was pared by 4 bases and J by 6 bases, with 13 bases between. In germline, CDR1 is LNHDA, CDR2 SQIVND (reference sequence). The CDR3 has 14 residues. The CDR3 reads CASSTVSGGQPQHF. The CDR3 DNA follows: TGTGCCAGTAGTACCGTCTCTGGGGGTCAGCCCCAGCATTTT.

This chain uses TRBV7-9 with TRBJ2-3, with D possibly being TRBD2 (6 bases). The ends were cut back, 8 bases at V and 1 base at J, with 13 bases in the middle. Per germline, CDR1 SEHNR and CDR2 FQNEAQ (reference sequence). The CDR3 extends over 14 amino acids. CDR3 nucleotide sequence: TGTGCCAGCCAAGGCGGGGTTCGCACAGATACGCAGTATTTT. This translates into CASQGGVRTDTQYF.

This chain uses TRBV24-1 with TRBJ2-2, with 7 bases that match TRBD2. Trimming removed 2 bases from V and 7 bases from J; junction bases left unmatched: 6. Looked up from germline, CDR1 is KGHDR and CDR2 is SFDVKD. This CDR3 has 15 residues. This CDR3 reads CATSDSRTRVGELFF. The CDR3 nucleotides read TGTGCCACCAGTGATTCTCGGACTAGGGTCGGGGAGCTGTTTTTT.

The V gene is TRBV9, the J gene TRBJ2-1; unclear D gene. Germline V lookup: CDR1 SGDLS, CDR2 YYNGEE. CDR3 length: 12 residues. V was cut by 0 bases and J by 6 bases, with 4 bases left in between. For the CDR3, the DNA is TGTGCCAGCAGCGTAGAGTTCAATGAGCAGTTCTTC. This gives the protein CASSVEFNEQFF.

V usage is TRBV12-5 and J usage is TRBJ2-7; D gene ambiguous. The length of the CDR3 is 14 residues. CDR1 is LGHNT and CDR2 is FRNRAP in the germline V gene. With 0 bases removed from V and 2 bases from J, the gap between germline ends came to 8 bases. Here the CDR3 DNA reads TGTGCTAGTGGTTTGGTCACACATACCTACGAGCAGTACTTC. Encoded protein: CASGLVTHTYEQYF.

The chain carries TRBV5-1 and TRBJ1-3; D is possibly TRBD1 (5 bases). Germline V gives CDR1 SGHRS, CDR2 YFSETQ. The CDR3 loop spans 15 amino acids. Between the trimmed V and J ends, which lost 2 bases and 4 bases, there was a span of 13 bases. The CDR3 region is CASSFSGNLGNTIYF. In DNA form, the CDR3 reads TGCGCCAGCAGCTTTTCAGGGAATCTCGGAAACACCATATATTTT.

This clone came up once. This sequence joins TRBV7-9 and TRBJ2-1; 8 nucleotides align to TRBD1. Germline CDR1 is SEHNR and CDR2 is FQNEAQ (reference sequence). The CDR3 extends over 14 amino acids. The V and J ends lost 11 bases and 9 bases, in that order; junction bases with no gene match: 15. The CDR3 bases are TGTGCCCTAACGGGTCAGGGGGCAGAGGGTGAGCAGTTCTTC. Translation gives CALTGQGAEGEQFF.

J is TRBJ1-1 and V is TRBV5-1; the D gene is possibly TRBD1 (5 bases). Germline V gene data show CDR1 as SGHRS and CDR2 as YFSETQ. The V end was cut by 7 bases, the J end by 3 bases, with 10 bases between. The CDR3 contains 12 residues. CDR3 DNA: TGCGCCAGCCGGGACGGGGACACTGAAGCTTTCTTT. It codes for CASRDGDTEAFF.

This CDR3 is CASSLDRRDGYTF. The CDR3, as DNA: TGCGCCAGCAGCTTGGACAGGCGCGATGGCTACACCTTC. The gene calls are TRBV5-1 and TRBJ1-2, with a tentative D call TRBD1 (5 bases). Trimming shortened V by 0 bases and J by 6 bases, and 9 bases separated the two germline ends. Looked up from germline, CDR1 is SGHRS and CDR2 is YFSETQ. The CDR3 loop spans 13 amino acids.

This clone appeared many times. This chain links TRBV6-5 with TRBJ1-2; D is ambiguous. Trimming took 10 bases from V and 3 from J, leaving 6 bases between them. The CDR3 covers 10 residues. CDR1 and CDR2 from the germline V gene are MNHEY and SVGAGI. In nucleotides, the CDR3 is TGTGCCACCGAGGACTATGGCTACACCTTC. Its protein is CATEDYGYTF.

The chain joins TRBV6-5 to TRBJ2-5; no clear D. V was shortened by 2 bases and J by 1 base, with 8 bases between the two germline ends. The CDR3 extends over 14 amino acids. Germline V CDR1 and CDR2: MNHEY, SVGAGI. The chain's CDR3 is CASSYRLTQETQYF. CDR3 DNA: TGTGCCAGCAGTTACCGCCTTACCCAAGAGACCCAGTACTTC.

The chain recombines TRBV5-1 with TRBJ2-5; TRBD2 matches 8 bases. V was pared by 0 bases and J by 3 bases, with 1 base of the junction left unmatched. The CDR3 totals 14 residues. The germline V gene has CDR1 SGHRS and CDR2 YFSETQ. Here the CDR3 reads CASSLGTSKETQYF. In nucleotides, the CDR3 is TGCGCCAGCAGCTTGGGGACTAGCAAAGAGACCCAGTACTTC. The full variable domain, with the rest looked up from reference TRBV5-1 and TRBJ2-5, is KAGVTQTPRYLIKTRGQQVTLSCSPISGHRSVSWYQQTPGQGLQFLFEYFSETQRNKGNFPGRFSGRQFSNSRSEMNVSTLELGDSALYLCASSLGTSKETQYFGPGTRLLVL.

The chain carries TRBV2 and TRBJ1-6, with D perhaps TRBD1 (5 bases). Trimming removed 5 bases from V and 7 bases from J, with 12 bases in between. Germline V gene lookup returns CDR1 SNHLY and CDR2 FYNNEI. The CDR3 is 14 residues long. The CDR3 DNA follows: TGTGCCAGCAGTCCGGACACTTCGAATTCACCCCTCCACTTT. Encoded protein: CASSPDTSNSPLHF.

The rearrangement uses TRBV24-1 and TRBJ2-1, with 9 bases lining up with TRBD1. Germline-derived CDR1 and CDR2 are KGHDR and SFDVKD. The V gene end was trimmed by 5 bases and the J gene end by 3 bases; junction bases not matched to a gene: 7. The CDR3 runs 16 residues. CDR3 in amino acids: CATSGKQGAFYNEQFF. In DNA form, the CDR3 reads TGTGCCACCAGTGGAAAACAGGGGGCCTTCTACAATGAGCAGTTCTTC.

V usage is TRBV6-1 and J usage is TRBJ1-6, with D perhaps TRBD1 (5 bases). The V gene lost 3 bases and the J gene lost 8 bases, with 17 bases spanning the gap. This CDR3 comprises 16 residues. Germline-derived CDR1 and CDR2 are MNHNS and SASEGT. Written as DNA, the CDR3 is TGTGCCAGCAGTGAGACGGACGGCGGGGGATATTCACCCCTCCACTTT. It is translated as CASSETDGGGYSPLHF.

This chain connects TRBV6-1 to TRBJ2-2; TRBD1 matches at 9 bases. The CDR3 contains 17 residues. CDR1 and CDR2 from the germline V gene are MNHNS and SASEGT. With V trimmed by 4 bases and J by 6 bases, 12 bases remained unmatched. CDR3 in amino acids: CASSAKGGQGLPGELFF. The DNA for the CDR3 is TGTGCCAGCAGTGCTAAGGGGGGACAGGGTCTTCCCGGGGAGCTGTTTTTT.

V gene TRBV19 combines with J gene TRBJ1-2, with D uncertain. This CDR3 region has 13 residues. V was clipped by 2 bases and J by 3 bases, with 7 bases between them. Germline CDR1 LNHDA, CDR2 SQIVND (reference sequence). CDR3 residues: CASSIPSHYGYTF. The CDR3 DNA is TGTGCCAGTAGTATACCGTCCCACTATGGCTACACCTTC.

V usage is TRBV7-9 and J usage is TRBJ1-1; D ambiguous. Between the trimmed V and J ends, which lost 8 bases and 2 bases, there was a span of 12 bases. CDR3 length: 13 amino acids. Germline V gene data show CDR1 as SEHNR and CDR2 as FQNEAQ (reference sequence). This chain's CDR3 is CASGYNFNTEAFF. The CDR3 DNA reads TGTGCCAGCGGGTACAATTTTAACACTGAAGCTTTCTTT.

The chain combines TRBV19 with TRBJ2-7; D is possibly TRBD1 (6 bases). Germline values: CDR1 LNHDA, CDR2 SQIVND (reference sequence). The V gene lost 4 bases and the J gene lost 2 bases, with 12 bases spanning the gap. CDR3 length: 14 residues. Here the CDR3 reads CASSRQDPTYEQYF. DNA of the CDR3: TGTGCCAGTAGTAGACAGGATCCAACCTACGAGCAGTACTTC.

To note about this clone: This specimen includes other DNA sequences encoding the same CDR3. CDR3 in DNA: TGTGCCAGTAGTCCCAGGACTAGCACAGATACGCAGTATTTT. Amino acids: CASSPRTSTDTQYF. V usage is TRBV19 and J usage is TRBJ2-3, with D possibly being TRBD2 (5 bases). This CDR3 is built from 14 residues. CDR1 is LNHDA, CDR2 SQIVND, per germline (reference sequence). Trimming removed 5 bases at V and 0 bases at J, with 9 bases between.

The chain links TRBV2 to TRBJ1-1; 8 bases map to TRBD1. The V gene end was trimmed by 5 bases and the J gene end by 4 bases; junction bases not matched to a gene: 9. Germline V gene sequence: CDR1 SNHLY, CDR2 FYNNEI. This CDR3 is 15 amino acids long. The CDR3 here is CASSNGQGSGTEAFF. CDR3 DNA: TGTGCCAGCAGTAATGGACAGGGTTCGGGCACTGAAGCTTTCTTT. Variable domain in full (rest from reference TRBV2 and TRBJ1-1): EPEVTQTPSHQVTQMGQEVILRCVPISNHLYFYWYRQILGQKVEFLVSFYNNEISEKSEIFDDQFSVERPDGSNFTLKIRSTKLEDSAMYFCASSNGQGSGTEAFFGQGTRLTVV.

The chain combines TRBV6-5 with TRBJ2-3; a possible D gene is TRBD1 (5 bases). The CDR3 totals 14 residues. V lost 8 bases to trimming and J lost 2 bases, with 14 bases between them. Germline V gives CDR1 MNHEY, CDR2 SVGAGI. CDR3 DNA sequence: TGTGCCAGCCAGGGTCCGAAATTCACAGATACGCAGTATTTT. Translation gives CASQGPKFTDTQYF.

This sequence joins TRBV5-6 and TRBJ1-2; 12 nucleotides line up with TRBD1. V shed 3 bases and J 5 bases; nucleotides not matched to a gene: 8. Germline values: CDR1 SGHDT, CDR2 YYEEEE. This CDR3 is built from 16 residues. CDR3 sequence reads: CASSSGTGGSGYGYTF. CDR3 bases: TGTGCCAGCAGCTCTGGGACAGGGGGCTCAGGGTATGGCTACACCTTC.